This TCR beta chain was obtained from a study of spatial heterogeneity in lung cancer. Deletions cut 6 bases from V and 0 bases from J, with 5 bases between. The germline V gene has CDR1 WNHNN and CDR2 SYGVQD (reference sequence). This CDR3 contains 13 residues. Time point: sample taken at primary tumor resection. Whole RNA obtained from tumor, nontumor lung or frozen PBMC underwent sequencing without sorting. In the case of this clonotype: What it binds is not known.

Study findings and constraints: Expanded intratumoral alpha and beta TCR counts tracked tumor mutation counts. The estimated TCR-seq coverage of tumor T cells amounted to around 7% when looking at alpha chains and around 13% when looking at beta chains.

Every TCR cDNA molecule carried a tag that served as a unique molecular identifier. Each CDR3 protein gets one entry after TCRdb re-called the 5' RACE reads with MiXCR. The sample comprises about 9,600 distinct CDR3 sequences, 7.5% to 9.5% of which are singletons, and 15% to 20% rests with the top ten. This receptor was taken from a male donor with early-stage non-small cell lung cancer. The chain combines TRBV10-1 with TRBJ2-2; no reliable D call. Sequencing was performed on lung tumor tissue, taken at surgery. CDR3 sequence reads: CASRFSNTGELFF. The CDR3 nucleotides read TGCGCCAGCAGGTTTTCGAACACCGGGGAGCTGTTTTTT.